This T cell receptor beta chain was obtained from a study of shared clonotypes between healthy human individuals. General observations from the study: In contrast to clonotypes shared by all four donors, non-shared clonotypes had lower generation probabilities.

Germline CDR1 SGHRS, CDR2 YFSETQ. The V and J ends lost 3 bases and 4 bases respectively, with 5 bases between them. This CDR3 comprises 12 residues. This clone was found a few times. Its antigen remains unknown. Other DNA sequences in the same sample also yield this CDR3. TCRdb keeps only in-frame clones here, not all; method: immunoSEQ multiplex PCR. This table has about 2.4 million clones, approximately 90% appearing once. Donation came from healthy HIV-negative adults that had no recent acute infections or vaccinations. The authors divided CD4+ cells into CD45RA+ naive and CD45RA-negative memory subsets.

The sample was naive CD4+ T cells sorted from blood. Subset here: CD45RA+ positively selected. V is TRBV5-1 and J is TRBJ2-1; no reliable D call. The sequence came from a man younger than 35 in good health. The CDR3 sequence: CASSSTYNEQFF. CDR3 sequence (DNA): TGCGCCAGCAGCTCGACTTACAATGAGCAGTTCTTC. Using reference TRBV5-1 and TRBJ2-1 for the parts outside the CDR3, the full variable domain is KAGVTQTPRYLIKTRGQQVTLSCSPISGHRSVSWYQQTPGQGLQFLFEYFSETQRNKGNFPGRFSGRQFSNSRSEMNVSTLELGDSALYLCASSSTYNEQFFGPGTRLTVL.